The entry below describes one T cell receptor beta chain. This sample was included in a study of blood T cell repertoires in COVID-19. Across the whole study: PBMCs, B-cell-depleted T cells, or T cells provided the cDNA or gDNA that made up the material.

V gave up 5 bases and J gave up 7 bases, with 12 bases separating them. The length of the CDR3 is 13 residues. Per the germline V gene, CDR1 is LNHDA and CDR2 is SQIVND (reference sequence). Participants were aged roughly 18 to 90 years, lived in 25 or so US areas, and enrolled virtually. Cohorts were assigned according to the clinical history that participants reported. Authors' processing steps: Estimated nucleated cell counts came from reference gene primer amplification. TCRdb's table, derived via immunoSEQ multiplex PCR, lists solely in-frame clones and lacks some. For V, J and clone size, that table is used; D and trimming come from the DNA. Counted here are a few hundred thousand clones, 80% to 90% occurring once; the ten biggest clones make up about 4.2%.

Specimen: PBMCs or T cells enriched from blood (not recorded which). This chain joins TRBV19 and TRBJ2-1, with a possible D match to TRBD2 (6 bases). The clonotype was recovered from a middle-aged woman with acute COVID-19. CDR3 in DNA: TGTGCCAGTAGTTGGAGGGAGAGAAATGAGCAGTTCTTC. Translating gives CASSWRERNEQFF. The variable domain in full, completed from reference TRBV19 and TRBJ2-1, reads DGGITQSPKYLFRKEGQNVTLSCEQNLNHDAMYWYRQDPGQGLRLIYYSQIVNDFQKGDIAEGYSVSREKKESFPLTVTSAQKNPTAFYLCASSWRERNEQFFGPGTRLTVL.